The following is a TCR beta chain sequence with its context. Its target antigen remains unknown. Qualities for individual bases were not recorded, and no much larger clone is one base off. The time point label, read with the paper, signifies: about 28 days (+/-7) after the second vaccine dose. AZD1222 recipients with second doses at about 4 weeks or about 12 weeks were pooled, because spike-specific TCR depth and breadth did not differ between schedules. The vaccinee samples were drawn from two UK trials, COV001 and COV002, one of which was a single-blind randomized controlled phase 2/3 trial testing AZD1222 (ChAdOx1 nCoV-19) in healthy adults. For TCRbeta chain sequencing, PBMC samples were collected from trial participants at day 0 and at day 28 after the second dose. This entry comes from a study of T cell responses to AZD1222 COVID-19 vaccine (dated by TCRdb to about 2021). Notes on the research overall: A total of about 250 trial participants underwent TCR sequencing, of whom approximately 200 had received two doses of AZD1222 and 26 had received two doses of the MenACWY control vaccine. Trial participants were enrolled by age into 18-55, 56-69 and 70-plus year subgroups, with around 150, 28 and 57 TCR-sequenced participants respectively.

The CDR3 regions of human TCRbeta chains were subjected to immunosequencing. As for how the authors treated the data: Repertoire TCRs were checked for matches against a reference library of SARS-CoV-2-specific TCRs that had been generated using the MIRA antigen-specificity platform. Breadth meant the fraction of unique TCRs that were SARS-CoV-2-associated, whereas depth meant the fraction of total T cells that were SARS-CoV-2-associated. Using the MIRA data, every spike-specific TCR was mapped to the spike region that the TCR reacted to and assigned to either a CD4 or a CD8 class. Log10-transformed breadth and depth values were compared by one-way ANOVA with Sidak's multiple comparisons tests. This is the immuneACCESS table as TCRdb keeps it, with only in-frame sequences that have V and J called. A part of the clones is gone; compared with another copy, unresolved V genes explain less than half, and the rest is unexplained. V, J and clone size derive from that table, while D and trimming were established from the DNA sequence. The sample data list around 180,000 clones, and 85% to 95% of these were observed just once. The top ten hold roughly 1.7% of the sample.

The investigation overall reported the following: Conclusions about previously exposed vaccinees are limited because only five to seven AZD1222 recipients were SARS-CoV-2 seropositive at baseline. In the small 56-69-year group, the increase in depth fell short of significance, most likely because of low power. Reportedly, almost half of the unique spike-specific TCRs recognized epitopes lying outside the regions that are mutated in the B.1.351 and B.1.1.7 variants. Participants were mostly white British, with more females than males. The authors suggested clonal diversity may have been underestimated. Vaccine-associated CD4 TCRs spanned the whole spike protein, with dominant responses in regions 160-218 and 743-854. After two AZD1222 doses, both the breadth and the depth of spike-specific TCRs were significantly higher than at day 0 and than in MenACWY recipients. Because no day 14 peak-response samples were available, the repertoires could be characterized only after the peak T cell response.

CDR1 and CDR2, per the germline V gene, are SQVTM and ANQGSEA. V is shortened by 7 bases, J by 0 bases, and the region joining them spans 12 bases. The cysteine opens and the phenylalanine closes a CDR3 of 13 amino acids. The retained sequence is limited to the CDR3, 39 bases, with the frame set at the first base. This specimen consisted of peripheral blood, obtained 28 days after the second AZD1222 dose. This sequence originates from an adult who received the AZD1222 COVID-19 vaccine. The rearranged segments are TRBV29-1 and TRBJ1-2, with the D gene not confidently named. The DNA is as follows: TGCAGCGCGACCCTAGGGACTAACTATGGCTACACCTTC. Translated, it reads CSATLGTNYGYTF.